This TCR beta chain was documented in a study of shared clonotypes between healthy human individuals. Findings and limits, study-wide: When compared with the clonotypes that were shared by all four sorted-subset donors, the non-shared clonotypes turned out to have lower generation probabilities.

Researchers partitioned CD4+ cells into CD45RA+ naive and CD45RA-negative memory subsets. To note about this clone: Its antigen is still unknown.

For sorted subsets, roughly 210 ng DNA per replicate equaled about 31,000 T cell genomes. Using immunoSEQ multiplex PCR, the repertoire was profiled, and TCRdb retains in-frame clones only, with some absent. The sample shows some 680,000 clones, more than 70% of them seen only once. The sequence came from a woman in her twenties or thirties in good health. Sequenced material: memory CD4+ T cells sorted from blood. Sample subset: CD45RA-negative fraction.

The CDR3 region is CASSINYGYTF. The DNA for the CDR3 is TGTGCCAGTAGTATTAACTATGGCTACACCTTC. The chain has TRBV19 and TRBJ1-2; D not resolved. The CDR3 contains 11 residues. Germline V lookup: CDR1 LNHDA, CDR2 SQIVND (reference sequence). V was trimmed by 3 bases and J by 1 base, leaving 0 bases between them.